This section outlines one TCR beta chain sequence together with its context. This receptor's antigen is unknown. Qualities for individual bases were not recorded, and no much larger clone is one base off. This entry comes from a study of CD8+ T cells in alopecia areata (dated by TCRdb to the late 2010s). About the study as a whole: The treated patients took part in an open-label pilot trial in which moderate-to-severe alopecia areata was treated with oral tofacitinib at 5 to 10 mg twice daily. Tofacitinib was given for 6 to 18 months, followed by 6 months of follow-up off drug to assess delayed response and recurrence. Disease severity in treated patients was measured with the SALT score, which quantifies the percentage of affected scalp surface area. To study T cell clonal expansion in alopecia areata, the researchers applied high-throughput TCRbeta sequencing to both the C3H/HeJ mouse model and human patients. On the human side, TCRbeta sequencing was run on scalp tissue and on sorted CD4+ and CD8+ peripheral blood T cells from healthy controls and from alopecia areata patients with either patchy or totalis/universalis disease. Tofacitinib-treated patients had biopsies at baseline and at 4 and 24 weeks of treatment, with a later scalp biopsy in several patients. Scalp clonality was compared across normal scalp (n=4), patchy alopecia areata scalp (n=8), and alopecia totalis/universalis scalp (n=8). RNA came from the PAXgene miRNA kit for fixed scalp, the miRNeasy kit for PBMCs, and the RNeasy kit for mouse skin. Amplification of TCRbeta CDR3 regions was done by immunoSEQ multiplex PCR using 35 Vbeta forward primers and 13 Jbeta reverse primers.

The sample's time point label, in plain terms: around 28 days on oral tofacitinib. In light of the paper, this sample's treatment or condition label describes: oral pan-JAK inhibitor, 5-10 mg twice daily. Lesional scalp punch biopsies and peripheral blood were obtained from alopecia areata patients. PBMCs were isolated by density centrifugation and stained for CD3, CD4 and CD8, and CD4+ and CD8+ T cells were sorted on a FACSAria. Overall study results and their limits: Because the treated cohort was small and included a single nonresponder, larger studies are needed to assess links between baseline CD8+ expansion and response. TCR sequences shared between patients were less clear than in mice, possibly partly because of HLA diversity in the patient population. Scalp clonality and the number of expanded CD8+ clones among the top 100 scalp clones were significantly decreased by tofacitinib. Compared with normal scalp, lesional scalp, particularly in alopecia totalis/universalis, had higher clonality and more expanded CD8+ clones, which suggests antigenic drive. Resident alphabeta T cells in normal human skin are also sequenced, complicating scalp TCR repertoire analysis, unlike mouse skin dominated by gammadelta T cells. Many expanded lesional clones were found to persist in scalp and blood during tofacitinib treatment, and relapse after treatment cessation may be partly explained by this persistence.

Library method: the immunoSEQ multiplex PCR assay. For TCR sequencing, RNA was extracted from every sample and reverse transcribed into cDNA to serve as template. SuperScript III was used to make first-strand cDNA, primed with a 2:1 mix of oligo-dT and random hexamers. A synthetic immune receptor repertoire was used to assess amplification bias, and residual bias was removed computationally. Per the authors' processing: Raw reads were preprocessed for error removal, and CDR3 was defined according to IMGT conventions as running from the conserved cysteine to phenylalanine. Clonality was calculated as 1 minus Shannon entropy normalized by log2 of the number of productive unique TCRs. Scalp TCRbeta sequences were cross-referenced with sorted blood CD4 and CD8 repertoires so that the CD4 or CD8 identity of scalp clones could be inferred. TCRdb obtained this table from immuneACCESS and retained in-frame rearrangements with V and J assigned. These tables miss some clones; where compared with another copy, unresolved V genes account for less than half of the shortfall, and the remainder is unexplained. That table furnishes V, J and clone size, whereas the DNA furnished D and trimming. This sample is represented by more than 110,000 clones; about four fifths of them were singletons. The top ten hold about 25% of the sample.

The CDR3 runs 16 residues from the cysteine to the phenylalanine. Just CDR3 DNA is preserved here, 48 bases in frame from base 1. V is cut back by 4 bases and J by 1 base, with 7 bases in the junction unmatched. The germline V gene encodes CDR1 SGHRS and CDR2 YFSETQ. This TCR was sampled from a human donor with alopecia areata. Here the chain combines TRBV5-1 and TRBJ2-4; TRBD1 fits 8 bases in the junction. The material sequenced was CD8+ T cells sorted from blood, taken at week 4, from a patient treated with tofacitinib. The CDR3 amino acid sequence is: CASSPATGEAKNIQYF. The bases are TGCGCCAGCAGCCCTGCGACAGGGGAGGCCAAAAACATTCAGTACTTC.